The 10 T cell receptor beta chains below all came from one sample that was sequenced in a study of blood T cells in healthy people across ages. The second PCR ran about 6 to 12 cycles with a sample-barcoded 5' primer and J-beta primers. Via MiXCR, TCRdb re-called the 5' RACE reads, giving one row per CDR3 protein. The table has about 1.6 million distinct CDR3 sequences, roughly 30% seen once. The sequenced sample consisted of blood. These receptors came from a woman aged 30 to 39 in good health.

Ten or more counts support this clonotype. The CDR3 protein is CASSTSPYEQYF. The DNA for the CDR3 is TGTGCCAGCAGCACTAGCCCCTACGAGCAGTACTTC. V usage is TRBV12-3 or TRBV12-4 and J usage is TRBJ2-7; weak D call: TRBD2 (6 bases). Trimming left V 6 bases short and J 2 bases short, with 8 bases between. The CDR3 is made up of 12 amino acids.

The V and J genes are TRBV11-2 and TRBJ2-3; D ambiguous. The CDR3 extends over 14 amino acids. Trimming shortened V by 3 bases and J by 6 bases, and 13 bases separated the two germline ends. Germline values: CDR1 SGHAT, CDR2 FQNNGV. The CDR3 sequence: CASSFLDSPDTQYF. In DNA, the CDR3 is TGTGCCAGCAGCTTCTTAGATAGCCCGGATACGCAGTATTTT.

This clonotype was recorded only once. J is TRBJ1-4 and V is TRBV11-2, with 8 bases fitting TRBD1. The trim removed 5 bases at V and 5 bases at J, leaving 4 bases unmatched. Germline V gene data show CDR1 as SGHAT and CDR2 as FQNNGV. The CDR3 totals 14 residues. Written as DNA, the CDR3 is TGTGCCAGCAGCCTAAGGACAGGGAATGAAAAACTGTTTTTT. It encodes CASSLRTGNEKLFF.

The V gene is TRBV6-6, the J gene TRBJ2-5; D ambiguous. The germline V gene has CDR1 MNHNY and CDR2 SVGAGI (reference sequence). V gave up 5 bases and J gave up 5 bases, with 12 bases separating them. The CDR3 sequence is 13 residues long. CDR3 DNA sequence: TGTGCCAGCAGTCATAGATTCAGGGAGACCCAGTACTTC. Translation gives CASSHRFRETQYF.

Note on this clonotype: One end of the junction varies from germline; a read error may be responsible. The chain has TRBV20-1 and TRBJ2-1; tentatively, D is TRBD2 (6 bases). The CDR3 contains 18 residues. From germline, CDR1 is DFQATT and CDR2 SNEGSKA (reference sequence). CDR3 region: CSARAGDFRGTAYSEQFF. DNA for the CDR3: TGCAGTGCTAGGGCCGGGGATTTTAGAGGGACTGCCTACAGTGAGCAGTTCTTC.

The chain uses TRBV20-1 and TRBJ1-6, with 7 bases matching TRBD1. Trimming at V came to 7 bases and at J to 10 bases, leaving 16 bases not matched to a gene. Germline CDR1 is DFQATT and CDR2 is SNEGSKA (reference sequence). The CDR3 is 15 residues long. CDR3 loop: CSVLLGGGGESPLHF. The CDR3 nucleotides read TGCAGTGTCCTACTCGGGGGAGGGGGCGAGTCACCCCTCCACTTT.

Here the CDR3 reads CASSYWEGADTQYF. DNA of the CDR3: TGTGCCAGCAGTTACTGGGAGGGGGCAGATACGCAGTATTTT. The chain links TRBV6-5 to TRBJ2-3, with a tentative D call TRBD2 (7 bases). The V gene lost 1 base and the J gene lost 4 bases, with 9 bases spanning the gap. In germline, CDR1 is MNHEY, CDR2 SVGAGI. The CDR3 is made up of 14 amino acids.

This clonotype was seen only a few times. The chain is built from TRBV29-1 and TRBJ1-2; D unclear. V was cut by 4 bases and J by 5 bases, with 11 bases left in between. CDR3 length equals 12 residues. CDR1 is SQVTM and CDR2 is ANQGSEA in the germline V gene. The CDR3 loop reads CSVAVLDYGYTF. CDR3 nucleotide sequence: TGCAGCGTTGCCGTTTTGGATTATGGCTACACCTTC.

CDR3 in DNA: TGTGCCAGCAGCGTAGGTGCAGTGAACCCGGCGGGGGAAAAACTGTTTTTT. Residues: CASSVGAVNPAGEKLFF. The chain combines TRBV9 with TRBJ1-4; D is uncertain. CDR3 length equals 17 residues. Germline CDR1 and CDR2: SGDLS and YYNGEE. V lost 0 bases and J lost 8, with 20 bases in between.

This clonotype has just a few counts. A much larger clonotype is one base distant, so this may be a read error. The rearrangement joins TRBV29-1 to TRBJ2-6; D is perhaps TRBD1 (6 bases). Germline values: CDR1 SQVTM, CDR2 ANQGSEA. The V and J ends lost 3 bases and 8 bases respectively, with 11 bases between them. The CDR3 is made up of 13 amino acids. The CDR3 DNA is TGCAGCGTTGAGGGGGCCGGGACCAACGTCCTGACTTTC. Protein: CSVEGAGTNVLTF.